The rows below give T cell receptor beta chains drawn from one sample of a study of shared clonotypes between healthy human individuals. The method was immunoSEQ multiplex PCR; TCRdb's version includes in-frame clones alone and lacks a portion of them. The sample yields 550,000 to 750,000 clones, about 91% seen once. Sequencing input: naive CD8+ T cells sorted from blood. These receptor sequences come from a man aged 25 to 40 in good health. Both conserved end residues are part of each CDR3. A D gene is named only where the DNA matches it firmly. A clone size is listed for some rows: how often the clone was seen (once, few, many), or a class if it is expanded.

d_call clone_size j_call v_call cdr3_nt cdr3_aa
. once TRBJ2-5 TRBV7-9 TGTGCCAGCAGCGCTTTGGACTATCAAGAGACCCAGTACTTC CASSALDYQETQYF
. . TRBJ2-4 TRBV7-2 TGTGCCAGCAGTCCCGACCGGATTCAGTACTTC CASSPDRIQYF
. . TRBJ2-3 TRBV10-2 TGCGCCAGCAGTGATGCGGATACGCAGTATTTT CASSDADTQYF
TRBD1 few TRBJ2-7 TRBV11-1 TGTGCCAGCAGCTCCCCCCGGGGACAGGGAGTTGCCTACGAGCAGTACTTC CASSSPRGQGVAYEQYF
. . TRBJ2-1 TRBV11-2 TGTGCCAGCAGCTTAGTAGCGTCGAGCTACAATGAGCAGTTCTTC CASSLVASSYNEQFF
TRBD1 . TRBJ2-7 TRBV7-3 TGTGCCAGCAGCCCCGGGACAGGGCACGAGCAGTACTTC CASSPGTGHEQYF
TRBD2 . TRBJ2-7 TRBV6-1 TGTGCCAGCAGTCTTCTAGCGGGAGGCTCCTACGAGCAGTACTTC CASSLLAGGSYEQYF
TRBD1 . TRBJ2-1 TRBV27 TGTGCCAGCAGTCTCCACAGGGGGCGGGACAATGAGCAGTTCTTC CASSLHRGRDNEQFF
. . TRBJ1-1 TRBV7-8 TGTGCCAGCAGCTATACGGGATCGCCGGGGAACACTGAAGCTTTCTTT CASSYTGSPGNTEAFF
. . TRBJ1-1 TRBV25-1 TGTGCCAGCAGCCCCGGGGGAGTGAACACTGAAGCTTTCTTT CASSPGGVNTEAFF
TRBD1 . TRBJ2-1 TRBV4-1 TGCGCCAGCAGCGGAAGGAAACAGGGGTACAATGAGCAGTTCTTC CASSGRKQGYNEQFF
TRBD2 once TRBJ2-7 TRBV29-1 TGCAGCGTTGAGTGGGTAGCGGGTAGCTCCTACGAGCAGTACTTC CSVEWVAGSSYEQYF
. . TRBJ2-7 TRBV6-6 TGTGCCAGCAGGAGCAGCTACGAGCAGTACTTC CASRSSYEQYF
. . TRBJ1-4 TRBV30 TGTGCCTGGAGTTGGGCAACTAATGAAAAACTGTTTTTT CAWSWATNEKLFF
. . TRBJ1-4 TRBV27 TGTGCCAGCAGCCTTTACCAGCGGTCTAATGAAAAACTGTTTTTT CASSLYQRSNEKLFF
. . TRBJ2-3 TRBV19 TGTGCCAGTAGTCCAATACTCGGCTATACGCAGTATTTT CASSPILGYTQYF
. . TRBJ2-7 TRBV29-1 TGCAGCGTTGGGCCCGGGACCCCCTACGAGCAGTACTTC CSVGPGTPYEQYF
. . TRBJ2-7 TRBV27 TGTGCCAGCTCGGGAGTACCCTCCTACGAGCAGTACTTC CASSGVPSYEQYF
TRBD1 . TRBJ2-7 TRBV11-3 TGTGCCAGCAGCCCGGACAGGTACGAGCAGTACTTC CASSPDRYEQYF
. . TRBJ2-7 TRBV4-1 TGCGCCAGCAGCCAAGTGGAGGGGGCAATGGACGAGCAGTACTTC CASSQVEGAMDEQYF
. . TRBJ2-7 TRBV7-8 TGTGCCAGCAGCTTACCATACGGGACACCTTACGAGCAGTACTTC CASSLPYGTPYEQYF
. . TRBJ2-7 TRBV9 TGTGCCAGCAGCGCGGGGAGTGGCTTACAGTACGAGCAGTACTTC CASSAGSGLQYEQYF
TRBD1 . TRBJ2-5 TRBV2 TGTGCCAGCAGAGGGACAGGGGCAGAGACCCAGTACTTC CASRGTGAETQYF
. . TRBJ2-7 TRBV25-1 TGTGCCAGCAGTGCGCCTAATTCCTACGAGCAGTACTTC CASSAPNSYEQYF
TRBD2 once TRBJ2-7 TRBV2 TGTGCCAGCAGGGAGAGACTAGCAGACTCCTACGAGCAGTACTTC CASRERLADSYEQYF
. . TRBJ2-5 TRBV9 TGTGCCAGCAGCGAAGGGCATAGGGAAGAGACCCAGTACTTC CASSEGHREETQYF
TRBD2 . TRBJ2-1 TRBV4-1 TGCGCCAGCAGCCAAACTAGCGGAAGCTCCTACAATGAGCAGTTCTTC CASSQTSGSSYNEQFF
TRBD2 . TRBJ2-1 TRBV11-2 TGTGCCAGCAGCTTAGGCGGGAGCTATGAGCAGTTCTTC CASSLGGSYEQFF
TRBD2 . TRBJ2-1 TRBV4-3 TGCGCCAGCAGCCAAGATAGGTCTAGCGGCTCCTACAATGAGCAGTTCTTC CASSQDRSSGSYNEQFF
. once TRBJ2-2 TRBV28 TGTGCCAGCAGTTTATCCCCGGCGAACGGGGAGCTGTTTTTT CASSLSPANGELFF
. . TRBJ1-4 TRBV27 TGTGCCAGCAGTTTATTGGGGGCGCATGAAAAACTGTTTTTT CASSLLGAHEKLFF
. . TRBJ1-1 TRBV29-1 TGCAGCGTTGTGGGCAGGGGATTCCGGAACACTGAAGCTTTCTTT CSVVGRGFRNTEAFF
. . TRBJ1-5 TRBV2 TGTGCCAGCAGTGAAAGCGGTCAGCCCCAGCATTTT CASSESGQPQHF
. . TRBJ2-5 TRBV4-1 TGCGCCAGCAGCCAAGTAAGGGGCGTTGAGACCCAGTACTTC CASSQVRGVETQYF
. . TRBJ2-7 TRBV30 TGTGCCTGGAGTATCGGTCGTTCTTACGAGCAGTACTTC CAWSIGRSYEQYF
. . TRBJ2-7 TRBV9 TGTGCCAGCAGCGTTGACAGCAGCTCCTACGAGCAGTACTTC CASSVDSSSYEQYF
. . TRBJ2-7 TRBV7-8 TGTGCCAGCAGCCGGCGTAGTTTCGCGGGCTACGACGAGCAGTACTTC CASSRRSFAGYDEQYF
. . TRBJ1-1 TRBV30 TGTGCCTGGGGTAGGAGGAACACTGAAGCTTTCTTT CAWGRRNTEAFF
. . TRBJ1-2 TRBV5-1 TGCGCCAGCAGCTTGGTAGTCGGCAACTATGGCTACACCTTC CASSLVVGNYGYTF
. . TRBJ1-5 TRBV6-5 TGTGCCAGCAGTCCCGTCAGGGGAAGCAATCAGCCCCAGCATTTT CASSPVRGSNQPQHF
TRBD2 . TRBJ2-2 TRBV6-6 TGTGCCAGCAGTCCTCGGGGGGGTGCGAACACCGGGGAGCTGTTTTTT CASSPRGGANTGELFF
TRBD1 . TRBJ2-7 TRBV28 TGTGCCAGCAGTTCTCGACAGGGATCTTCCTACGAGCAGTACTTC CASSSRQGSSYEQYF
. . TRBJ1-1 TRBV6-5 TGTGCCAGCAGTCCCCAGGTGGGGAACACTGAAGCTTTCTTT CASSPQVGNTEAFF
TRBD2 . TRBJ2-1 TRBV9 TGTGCCAGCAGCGTAGAGGGACTAGCGGGAGTCGATGAGCAGTTCTTC CASSVEGLAGVDEQFF
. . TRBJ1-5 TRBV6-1 TGTGCCAGCAGTGAAGCGCGGCAGGGAGGAGGTCAGCCCCAGCATTTT CASSEARQGGGQPQHF
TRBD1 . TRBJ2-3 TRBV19 TGTGCCGTTACAGGGGGCGGCTTCACAGATACGCAGTATTTT CAVTGGGFTDTQYF
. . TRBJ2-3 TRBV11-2 TGTGCCAGCAGCTTAGGGCAGCAAACTAGCACAGATACGCAGTATTTT CASSLGQQTSTDTQYF
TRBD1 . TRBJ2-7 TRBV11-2 TGTGCCAGCAGCTCCTCCGGGACAGGGGTACACGAGCAGTACTTC CASSSSGTGVHEQYF
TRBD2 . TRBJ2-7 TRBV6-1 TGTGCCAGCAGTGAATCTGGTGGGACTAGCTGGTACGAGCAGTACTTC CASSESGGTSWYEQYF
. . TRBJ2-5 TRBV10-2 TGCGCCAGCAGTTCCAGGGGAATTGAAGAGACCCAGTACTTC CASSSRGIEETQYF